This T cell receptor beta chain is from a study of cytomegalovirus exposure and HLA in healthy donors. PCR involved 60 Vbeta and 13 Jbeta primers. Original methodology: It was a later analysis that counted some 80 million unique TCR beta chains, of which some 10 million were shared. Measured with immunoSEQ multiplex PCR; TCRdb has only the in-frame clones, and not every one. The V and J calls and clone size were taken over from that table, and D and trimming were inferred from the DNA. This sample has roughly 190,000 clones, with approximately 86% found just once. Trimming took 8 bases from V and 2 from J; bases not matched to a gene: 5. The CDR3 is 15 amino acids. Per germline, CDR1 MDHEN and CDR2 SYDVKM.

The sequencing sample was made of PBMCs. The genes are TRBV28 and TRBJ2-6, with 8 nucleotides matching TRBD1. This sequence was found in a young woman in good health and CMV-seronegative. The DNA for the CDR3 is TGTGCCAGCGCCCAGGGGGCGACTGGGGCCAACGTCCTGACTTTC. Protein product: CASAQGATGANVLTF.